This passage covers 15 T cell receptor beta chains from one sample sequenced in a study of radiotherapy plus CTLA-4 blockade in lung cancer. Data came from immunoSEQ multiplex PCR; TCRdb stores just in-frame clones and leaves some out. The profile covers under 110,000 clones, with around 85% appearing a single time and 2% to 3% taken by the ten largest. The sample was peripheral blood, taken from a patient treated with radiotherapy plus ipilimumab. The receptors were gathered from a human donor with non-small cell lung cancer that progressed on radiotherapy plus ipilimumab. Some clones in this sample may be carry-over from other donors' samples.

The chain uses TRBV7-2 and TRBJ2-1; 7 nucleotides match TRBD1. V lost 4 bases to trimming and J lost 5 bases; unmatched junction nucleotides: 2. The length of the CDR3 is 13 residues. Germline CDR1 and CDR2: SGHTA and FQGNSA. CDR3 protein: CASSWDRHNEQFF. The CDR3 coding sequence is TGTGCCAGCAGCTGGGACAGACACAATGAGCAGTTCTTC.

This CDR3 reads CASSPKGQMDTEAFF. The CDR3 bases are TGTGCCAGCAGCCCGAAGGGACAGATGGACACTGAAGCTTTCTTT. This chain joins TRBV21-1 and TRBJ1-1; TRBD1, the table's D call, was not compared with the DNA. TRBV21-1 is tagged as a pseudogene. There are 15 residues in the CDR3.

The genes are TRBV27 and TRBJ2-3; 8 bases are shared with TRBD2. This CDR3 spans 14 amino acids. Germline V lookup: CDR1 MNHEY, CDR2 SMNVEV (reference sequence). V lost 5 bases to trimming and J lost 5 bases; unmatched junction nucleotides: 6. The CDR3 here is CASSSGLAIDTQYF. In nucleotides, the CDR3 is TGTGCCAGCAGTAGCGGACTAGCTATAGATACGCAGTATTTT.

This chain links TRBV11-1 with TRBJ1-2, with 7 bases lining up with TRBD1. Germline V gives CDR1 SGHAT, CDR2 FQDESV (reference sequence). Trimming removed 5 bases from V and 8 bases from J; junction bases left unmatched: 8. The CDR3 has 13 residues. The CDR3 region is CASSAYRGGGYTF. The CDR3 region has the DNA TGTGCCAGCAGCGCATACAGGGGCGGAGGCTACACCTTC.

The chain carries TRBV5-1 and TRBJ2-3; D gene uncertain. Germline CDR1 SGHRS, CDR2 YFSETQ. The CDR3 consists of 15 residues. V dropped 4 bases and J dropped 5 bases, with 17 bases sitting between them. This CDR3 is CASSPRSRMGDTQYF. For the CDR3, the DNA is TGCGCCAGCAGCCCACGATCGCGGATGGGAGATACGCAGTATTTT.

This chain connects TRBV5-1 to TRBJ1-1, with D possibly matching TRBD1 (5 bases). Trimming stripped 4 bases from V and 0 bases from J, with 10 bases between. The CDR3 is made up of 14 amino acids. Germline V gene lookup returns CDR1 SGHRS and CDR2 YFSETQ. The CDR3, as DNA: TGCGCCAGCAGCCCCGGGACGGTGAACACTGAAGCTTTCTTT. Its protein is CASSPGTVNTEAFF.

This chain uses TRBV25-1 with TRBJ2-1; TRBD1 matches at 8 bases. CDR3 size: 16 residues. Unmatched junction bases numbered 6, after V lost 1 base and J lost 4 bases. Germline CDR1 is MGHDK and CDR2 is SYGVNS. The CDR3 nucleotides are TGTGCCAGCAGTGAATTGGGGGGACAGGTGTACAATGAGCAGTTCTTC. It translates to CASSELGGQVYNEQFF.

The J gene is TRBJ1-5, the V gene TRBV7-8; 9 bases align to TRBD1. The CDR3 is made up of 15 amino acids. V shed 1 base, J shed 5 bases, and the junction held 3 bases outside the gene matches. Germline CDR1 and CDR2: SGHVS and FQNEAQ. The CDR3 DNA follows: TGTGCCAGCAGCTTAGGACAGGGGGGGTATCAGCCCCAGCATTTT. Protein: CASSLGQGGYQPQHF. Based on the CDR3 plus reference TRBV7-8 and TRBJ1-5, the full variable domain is GAGVSQSPRYKVAKRGQDVALRCDPISGHVSLFWYQQALGQGPEFLTYFQNEAQLDKSGLPSDRFFAERPEGSVSTLKIQRTQQEDSAVYLCASSLGQGGYQPQHFGDGTRLSIL.

The chain combines TRBV4-2 with TRBJ1-1; 11 nucleotides line up with TRBD1. The length of the CDR3 is 17 residues. V shed 0 bases and J 7 bases; nucleotides not matched to a gene: 10. CDR1 and CDR2 from the germline V gene are LGHNA and YNFKEQ. The CDR3 DNA sequence: TGTGCCAGCAGCCAAGAAATGGGACAGGGGGTTGTAGGTGAAGCTTTCTTT. This encodes CASSQEMGQGVVGEAFF.

CDR3 sequence reads: CASSSSRAGELFF. The CDR3 nucleotides read TGTGCCAGCAGCTCCTCCAGGGCCGGGGAGCTGTTTTTT. The chain combines TRBV7-6 with TRBJ2-2; D is possibly TRBD1 (5 bases). Trimming removed 4 bases at V and 6 bases at J, with 9 bases between. CDR3 size: 13 residues. Looked up from germline, CDR1 is SGHVS and CDR2 is FNYEAQ. Full variable domain (remainder filled in from reference TRBV7-6 and TRBJ2-2): GAGVSQSPRYKVTKRGQDVALRCDPISGHVSLYWYRQALGQGPEFLTYFNYEAQQDKSGLPNDRFSAERPEGSISTLTIQRTEQRDSAMYRCASSSSRAGELFFGEGSRLTVL.

The V gene is TRBV5-1, the J gene TRBJ1-1; 7 bases fit TRBD1. The CDR3 length is 14 residues. Germline lookup yields CDR1 SGHRS and CDR2 YFSETQ. J gave up 10 bases and V 4 bases, and 13 bases lay outside the gene matches. CDR3 residues: CASSPNIQGVGAFF. The CDR3 bases are TGCGCCAGCAGCCCCAATATCCAGGGGGTAGGAGCTTTCTTT. The complete variable domain, with remaining parts taken from reference TRBV5-1 and TRBJ1-1, reads KAGVTQTPRYLIKTRGQQVTLSCSPISGHRSVSWYQQTPGQGLQFLFEYFSETQRNKGNFPGRFSGRQFSNSRSEMNVSTLELGDSALYLCASSPNIQGVGAFFGQGTRLTVV.

This clone has a single count. V gene TRBV6-6 combines with J gene TRBJ1-2; D possibly corresponds to TRBD1 (6 bases). This CDR3 contains 13 residues. V was pared by 7 bases and J by 4 bases, with 13 bases between. Germline V lookup: CDR1 MNHNY, CDR2 SVGAGI (reference sequence). DNA of the CDR3: TGTGCCAGCACAGAACAGGGACTCTATGGCTACACCTTC. It codes for CASTEQGLYGYTF.

This rearrangement joins TRBV4-2 to TRBJ2-2; tentatively, D is TRBD2 (5 bases). V lost 2 bases, J lost 0 bases, and 10 bases lay in between. This CDR3 contains 16 residues. Germline V gene sequence: CDR1 LGHNA, CDR2 YNFKEQ. In nucleotides, the CDR3 is TGTGCCAGCAGCCAACAGACGGGGACGAACACCGGGGAGCTGTTTTTT. Residues: CASSQQTGTNTGELFF.

The rearrangement links TRBV19 to TRBJ2-2; possibly TRBD1 for D (6 bases). The CDR3 spans 16 residues. The V end lost 4 bases, the J end lost 4 bases, and 16 bases lay between the germline ends. Germline lookup yields CDR1 LNHDA and CDR2 SQIVND (reference sequence). For the CDR3, the DNA is TGTGCCAGTAGTACCTCACAGGGTACGAGCACCGGGGAGCTGTTTTTT. Translated: CASSTSQGTSTGELFF.

This clone showed up just a few times. This sample includes further DNA sequences coding for the same CDR3. The J gene is TRBJ2-7, the V gene TRBV7-3; 8 nucleotides align to TRBD1. This CDR3 is 15 amino acids long. Germline V CDR1 and CDR2: SGHTA, FQGTGA. Germline trimming cut 2 bases from V and 2 bases from J; bases unmatched to any gene: 5. CDR3 sequence (DNA): TGTGCCAGCAGCTTACATCCAGGGGGCACCTACGAGCAGTACTTC. Amino acids: CASSLHPGGTYEQYF.